A single T cell receptor beta chain is shown here with its context. This specimen comes from a study of CD8+ T cells in alopecia areata. Treatment reported: oral pan-JAK inhibitor, 5-10 mg twice daily. Isolated RNA was reverse transcribed into cDNA used as the sequencing template. The method was immunoSEQ multiplex PCR; TCRdb's version includes in-frame clones alone and lacks a portion of them. Here the sample spans under 150,000 clones, approximately 51% being singletons. The input for sequencing was CD4+ T cells sorted from blood, taken at week 24, from a patient treated with tofacitinib. The TCR was taken from a human donor with alopecia areata.

In nucleotides, the CDR3 is TGTGCCAGCAGCTTGAGAGGGGCCAACGTCCTGACTTTC. Residues: CASSLRGANVLTF. The chain combines TRBV5-6 with TRBJ2-6; D not resolved. CDR1 is SGHDT, CDR2 YYEEEE, per germline. The CDR3 spans 13 residues. V shed 1 base and J shed 4 bases, with 3 bases lying between them. Combining the CDR3 with reference TRBV5-6 and TRBJ2-6 gives the whole variable domain DAGVTQSPTHLIKTRGQQVTLRCSPKSGHDTVSWYQQALGQGPQFIFQYYEEEERQRGNFPDRFSGHQFPNYSSELNVNALLLGDSALYLCASSLRGANVLTFGAGSRLTVL.